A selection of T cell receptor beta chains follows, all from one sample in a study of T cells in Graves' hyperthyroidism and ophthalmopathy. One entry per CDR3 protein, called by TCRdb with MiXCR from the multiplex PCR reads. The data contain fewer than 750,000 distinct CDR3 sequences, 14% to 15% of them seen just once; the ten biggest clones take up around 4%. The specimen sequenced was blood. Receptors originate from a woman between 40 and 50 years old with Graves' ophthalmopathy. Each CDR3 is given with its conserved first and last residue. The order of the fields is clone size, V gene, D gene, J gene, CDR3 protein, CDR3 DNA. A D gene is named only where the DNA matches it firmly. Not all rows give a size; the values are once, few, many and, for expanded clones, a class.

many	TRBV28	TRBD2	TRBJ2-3	CASHSGLAGGRDTQYF	TGTGCCAGCCATTCAGGACTAGCGGGAGGGCGAGATACGCAGTATTTT
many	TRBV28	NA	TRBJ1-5	CASSLSGANSYQPQHF	TGTGCCAGCAGTTTGTCGGGGGCGAATTCGTATCAGCCCCAGCATTTT
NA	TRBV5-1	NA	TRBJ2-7	CASRVGLSYEQYF	TGCGCCAGCAGGGTCGGGCTCTCCTACGAGCAGTACTTC
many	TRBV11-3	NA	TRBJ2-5	CASKGLQETQYF	TGTGCCAGCAAAGGCCTCCAAGAGACCCAGTACTTC
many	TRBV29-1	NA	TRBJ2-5	CSVQDQHQGTQYF	TGCAGCGTCCAGGACCAGCACCAAGGAACCCAGTACTTC
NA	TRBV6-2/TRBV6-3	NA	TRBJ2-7	CASRDGGSSEQYF	TGTGCCAGCCGAGATGGGGGGAGCAGCGAGCAGTACTTC
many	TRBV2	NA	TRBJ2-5	CASSEAHSYRRTQYF	TGTGCCAGCAGTGAAGCGCACAGCTACCGCCGGACCCAGTACTTC
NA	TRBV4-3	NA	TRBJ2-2	CASSQHSGFLGATGELFF	TGCGCCAGCAGCCAACACTCGGGATTTCTGGGTGCCACCGGGGAGCTGTTTTTT
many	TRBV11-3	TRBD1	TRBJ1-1	CASSDRGDTEAFF	TGTGCCAGCAGTGACAGGGGGGACACTGAAGCTTTCTTT
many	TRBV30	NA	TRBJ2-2	CAWSVPYRTHGGELFF	TGTGCCTGGAGTGTACCCTACAGGACCCACGGCGGGGAGCTGTTTTTT
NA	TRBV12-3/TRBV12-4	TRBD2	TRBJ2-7	CASSQVAGVDEQYF	TGTGCCAGCAGTCAGGTAGCGGGAGTTGACGAGCAGTACTTC
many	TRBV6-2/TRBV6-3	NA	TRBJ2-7	CASSIDFVDYEQYF	TGTGCCAGCAGTATTGACTTCGTAGACTACGAGCAGTACTTC
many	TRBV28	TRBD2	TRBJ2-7	CASSSFSPGTTPSYEQYF	TGTGCCAGCAGTTCCTTCTCCCCCGGGACTACACCGTCCTACGAGCAGTACTTC
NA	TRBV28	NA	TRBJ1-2	CASSLFHQGQGGYTF	TGTGCCAGCAGTTTATTTCATCAGGGGCAAGGAGGCTACACCTTC
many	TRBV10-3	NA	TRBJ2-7	CAISGAGRNEAYEQYF	TGTGCCATCAGCGGTGCAGGGCGGAATGAGGCCTACGAGCAGTACTTC
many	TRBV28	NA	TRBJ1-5	CASSSVGSQPQHF	TGTGCCAGCAGCTCCGTAGGAAGTCAGCCCCAGCATTTT
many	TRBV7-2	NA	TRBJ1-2	CASSLGLTFTF	TGTGCCAGCAGCTTAGGGCTCACCTTCACCTTC
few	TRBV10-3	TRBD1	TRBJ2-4	CAIREQGAGNIQYF	TGTGCCATCAGGGAACAGGGGGCCGGGAACATTCAGTACTTC
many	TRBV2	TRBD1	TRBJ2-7	CASSEMGQGVAEQYF	TGTGCCAGCAGTGAAATGGGACAGGGGGTGGCCGAGCAGTACTTC
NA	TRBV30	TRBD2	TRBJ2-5	CAWSDLAGGKETQYF	TGTGCCTGGAGTGATTTAGCGGGAGGTAAAGAGACCCAGTACTTC
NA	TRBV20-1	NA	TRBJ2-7	CSARKGYEQYF	TGCAGTGCTAGAAAGGGCTACGAGCAGTACTTC
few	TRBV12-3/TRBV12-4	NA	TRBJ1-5	CASSFQGSRVQPQHF	TGTGCCAGCAGTTTCCAGGGGTCACGAGTCCAGCCCCAGCATTTT
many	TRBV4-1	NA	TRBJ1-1	CASSPRQPYTEAFF	TGCGCCAGCAGCCCTCGGCAGCCTTACACTGAAGCTTTCTTT
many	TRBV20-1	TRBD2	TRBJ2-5	CSARDERSGRVLETQYF	TGCAGTGCTAGAGATGAGCGGAGCGGGAGGGTCTTGGAGACCCAGTACTTC
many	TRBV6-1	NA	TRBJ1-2	CASSEYGYGYTF	TGTGCCAGCAGTGAATACGGCTATGGCTACACCTTC
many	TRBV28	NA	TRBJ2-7	CASGLRADVQSSYEQYF	TGTGCCAGCGGCCTCAGAGCTGACGTCCAGAGCTCCTACGAGCAGTACTTC
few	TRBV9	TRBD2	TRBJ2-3	CASSPTSGPSTDTQYF	TGTGCCAGCAGCCCCACTAGCGGACCTAGCACAGATACGCAGTATTTT
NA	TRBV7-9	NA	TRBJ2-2	CASSKGGSAGELFF	TGTGCCAGCAGCAAGGGGGGGTCCGCCGGGGAGCTGTTTTTT
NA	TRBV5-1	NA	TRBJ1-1	CASSLRPRGMGNTEAFF	TGCGCCAGCAGCTTGAGACCCAGGGGAATGGGGAACACTGAAGCTTTCTTT
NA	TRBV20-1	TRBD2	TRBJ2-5	CSPWTSGSVETQYF	TGCAGTCCCTGGACTAGCGGGAGTGTAGAGACCCAGTACTTC
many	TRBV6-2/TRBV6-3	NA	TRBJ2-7	CASTSLTYEQYF	TGTGCCAGCACTAGCCTCACCTACGAGCAGTACTTC
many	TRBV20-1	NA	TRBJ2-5	CSGWETIQETQYF	TGCAGTGGTTGGGAGACTATTCAAGAGACCCAGTACTTC
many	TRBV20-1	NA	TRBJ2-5	CSARDGASDQETQYF	TGCAGTGCTAGAGATGGGGCTAGCGACCAAGAGACCCAGTACTTC
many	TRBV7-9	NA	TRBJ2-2	CASSQGGTGELFF	TGTGCCAGCAGCCAGGGAGGTACCGGGGAGCTGTTTTTT
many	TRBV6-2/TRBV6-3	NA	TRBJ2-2	CASVPLFRNTGELFF	TGTGCCAGCGTACCACTGTTTAGGAACACCGGGGAGCTGTTTTTT
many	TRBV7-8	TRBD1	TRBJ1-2	CASSSSIGGDYGYTF	TGTGCCAGCAGCTCCTCGATAGGGGGCGACTATGGCTACACCTTC
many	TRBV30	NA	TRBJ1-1	CAWSGGDTEAFF	TGTGCCTGGAGTGGCGGGGACACTGAAGCTTTCTTT
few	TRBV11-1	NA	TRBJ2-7	CASSRIPFETSYEQYF	TGTGCCAGCAGCCGAATCCCGTTTGAGACTTCCTACGAGCAGTACTTC
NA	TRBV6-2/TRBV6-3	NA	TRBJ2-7	CASSYSDSLAEQYF	TGTGCCAGCAGTTACTCGGACTCCTTGGCCGAGCAGTACTTC
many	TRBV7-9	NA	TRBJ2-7	CASSSRGPYEQYF	TGTGCCAGCAGCTCCCGGGGTCCCTACGAGCAGTACTTC
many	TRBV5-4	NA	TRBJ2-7	CASSYRGGAAYEQYF	TGTGCCAGCAGCTACAGGGGGGGCGCAGCCTACGAGCAGTACTTC
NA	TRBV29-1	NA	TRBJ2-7	CSAAGQAPYEQYF	TGCAGCGCAGCGGGACAGGCTCCTTACGAGCAGTACTTC
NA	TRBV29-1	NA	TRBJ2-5	CSGRGNEETQYF	TGCAGCGGGCGAGGTAATGAAGAGACCCAGTACTTC
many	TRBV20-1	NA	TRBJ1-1	CSAREVTEAFF	TGCAGTGCTAGAGAGGTGACTGAAGCTTTCTTT
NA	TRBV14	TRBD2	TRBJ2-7	CASSTGLAGGPGSYEQYF	TGTGCCAGCAGTACGGGACTAGCGGGAGGGCCCGGATCCTACGAGCAGTACTTC
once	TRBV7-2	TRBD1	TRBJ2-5	CASSYGQGHQETQYF	TGTGCCAGCAGCTACGGACAGGGCCACCAAGAGACCCAGTACTTC
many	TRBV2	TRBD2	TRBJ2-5	CASSVRASGNYGETQYF	TGTGCCAGCAGTGTCAGGGCTAGCGGAAACTATGGAGAGACCCAGTACTTC
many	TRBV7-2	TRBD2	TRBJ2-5	CASSPTSGGTQYF	TGTGCCAGCAGCCCCACTAGCGGCGGGACCCAGTACTTC
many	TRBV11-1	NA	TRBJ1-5	CASSQSRDQPQHF	TGTGCCAGCAGCCAAAGTAGGGATCAGCCCCAGCATTTT
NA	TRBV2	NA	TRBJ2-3	CASSLQGLSADTQYF	TGTGCCAGCAGTCTCCAGGGGTTGAGCGCAGATACGCAGTATTTT
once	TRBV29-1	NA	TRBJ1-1	CSATLGLGEGTEAFF	TGCAGCGCCACCCTCGGCTTAGGGGAGGGCACTGAAGCTTTCTTT
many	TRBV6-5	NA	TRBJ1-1	CASTVSLSTEAFF	TGTGCCAGCACCGTCAGCCTGAGCACTGAAGCTTTCTTT
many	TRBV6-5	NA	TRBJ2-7	CASSYGPEQYF	TGTGCCAGCAGTTACGGTCCGGAGCAGTACTTC
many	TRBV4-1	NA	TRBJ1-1	CASSPTLVGTEAFF	TGCGCCAGCAGCCCGACGCTTGTCGGAACTGAAGCTTTCTTT
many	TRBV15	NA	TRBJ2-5	CATSRGETQYF	TGTGCCACCAGCAGAGGAGAGACCCAGTACTTC
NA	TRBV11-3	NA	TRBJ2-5	CASSSQGFKTQYF	TGTGCCAGCAGCTCCCAGGGCTTTAAGACCCAGTACTTC
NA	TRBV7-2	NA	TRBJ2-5	CASSPYGGKETQYF	TGTGCCAGCAGCCCTTACGGAGGGAAGGAGACCCAGTACTTC
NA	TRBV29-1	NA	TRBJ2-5	CSLGEGGGETQYF	TGCAGTTTAGGCGAGGGAGGGGGAGAGACCCAGTACTTC